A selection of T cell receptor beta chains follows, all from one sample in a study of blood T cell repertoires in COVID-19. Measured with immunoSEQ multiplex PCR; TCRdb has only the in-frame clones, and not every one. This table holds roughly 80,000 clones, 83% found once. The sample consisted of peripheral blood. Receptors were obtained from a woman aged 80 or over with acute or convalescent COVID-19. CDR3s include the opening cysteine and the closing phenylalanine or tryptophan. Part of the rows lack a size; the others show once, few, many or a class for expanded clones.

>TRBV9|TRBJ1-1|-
CASSGSDRGVTEAFF
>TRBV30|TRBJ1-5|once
CAWSGTGGNQPQHF
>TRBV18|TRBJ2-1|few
CASSPPGALNEQFF
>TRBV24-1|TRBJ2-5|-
CATSGKTSGNNKETQYF
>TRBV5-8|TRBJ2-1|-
CASSFVAGLYNEQFF
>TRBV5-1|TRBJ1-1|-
CASSLAQGAGTEAFF
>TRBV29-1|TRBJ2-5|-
CSVERAQETQYF
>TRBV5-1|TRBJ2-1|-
CASSFERGDNEQFF
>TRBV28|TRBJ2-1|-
CASTSSIGISGSNEQFF
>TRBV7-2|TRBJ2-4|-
CASSLGAGNIQYF
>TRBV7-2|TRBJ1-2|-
CASSLGTSLNYGYTF
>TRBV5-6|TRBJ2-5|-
CASSPGQGEGTQYF
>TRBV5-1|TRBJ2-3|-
CASSFAGTVGTDTQYF
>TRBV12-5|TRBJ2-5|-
CASGPGGGGSGWGETQYF
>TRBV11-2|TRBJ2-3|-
CASSSLGGRAGDTQYF
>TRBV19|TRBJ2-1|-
CASSIAASAKEQFF
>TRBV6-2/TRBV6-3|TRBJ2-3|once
CASSSLDRGETDTQYF
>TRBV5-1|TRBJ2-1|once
CASSLDNQDEQFF
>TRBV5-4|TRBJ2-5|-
CASSLGVLAGSQETQYF